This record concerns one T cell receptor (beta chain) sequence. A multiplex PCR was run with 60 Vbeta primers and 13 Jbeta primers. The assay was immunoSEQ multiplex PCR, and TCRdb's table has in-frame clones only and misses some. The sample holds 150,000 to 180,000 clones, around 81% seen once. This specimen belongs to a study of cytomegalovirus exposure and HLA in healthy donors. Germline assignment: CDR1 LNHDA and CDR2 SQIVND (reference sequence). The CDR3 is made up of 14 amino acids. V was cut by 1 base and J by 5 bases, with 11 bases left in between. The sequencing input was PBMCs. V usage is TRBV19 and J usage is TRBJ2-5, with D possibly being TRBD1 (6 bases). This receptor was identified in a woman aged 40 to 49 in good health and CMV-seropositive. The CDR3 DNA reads TGTGCCAGTAGTATAGGCAGGGGCAGGGAGACCCAGTACTTC. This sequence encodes CASSIGRGRETQYF.